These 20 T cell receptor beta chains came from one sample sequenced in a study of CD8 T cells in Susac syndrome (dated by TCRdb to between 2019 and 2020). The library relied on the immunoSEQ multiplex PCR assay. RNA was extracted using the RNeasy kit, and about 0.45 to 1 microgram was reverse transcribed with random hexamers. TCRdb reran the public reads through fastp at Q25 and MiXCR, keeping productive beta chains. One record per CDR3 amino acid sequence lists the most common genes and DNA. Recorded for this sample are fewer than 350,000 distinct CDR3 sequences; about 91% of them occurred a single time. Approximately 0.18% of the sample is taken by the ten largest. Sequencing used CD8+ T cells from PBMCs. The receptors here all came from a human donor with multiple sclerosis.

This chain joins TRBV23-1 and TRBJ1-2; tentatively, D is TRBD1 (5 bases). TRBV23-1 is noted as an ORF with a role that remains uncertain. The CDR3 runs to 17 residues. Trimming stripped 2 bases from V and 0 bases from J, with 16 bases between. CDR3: CASSQRNLGPPNYGYTF. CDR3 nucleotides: TGCGCCAGCAGTCAAAGAAACCTGGGACCCCCTAACTATGGCTACACCTTC.

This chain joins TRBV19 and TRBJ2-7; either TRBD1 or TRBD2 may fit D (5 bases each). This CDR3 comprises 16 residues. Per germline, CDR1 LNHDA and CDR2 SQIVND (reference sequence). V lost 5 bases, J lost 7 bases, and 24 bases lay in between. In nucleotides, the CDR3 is TGTGCCAGTAGTCAACCTTTGGGGGAAAACTCGGGGGAGCAGTACTTC. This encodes CASSQPLGENSGEQYF.

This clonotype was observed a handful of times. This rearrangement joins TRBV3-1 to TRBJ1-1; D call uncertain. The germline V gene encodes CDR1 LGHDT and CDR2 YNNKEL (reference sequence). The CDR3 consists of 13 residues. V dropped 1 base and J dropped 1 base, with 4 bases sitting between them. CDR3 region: CASSQVGNTEAFF. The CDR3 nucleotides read TGTGCCAGCAGCCAAGTAGGGAACACTGAAGCTTTCTTT.

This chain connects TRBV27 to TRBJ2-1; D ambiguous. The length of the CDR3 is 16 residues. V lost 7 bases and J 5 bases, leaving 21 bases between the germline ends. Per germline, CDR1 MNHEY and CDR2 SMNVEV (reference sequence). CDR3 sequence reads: CASTPWAINLHNEQFF. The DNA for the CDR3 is TGTGCCAGCACCCCGTGGGCGATCAACCTTCACAATGAGCAGTTCTTC.

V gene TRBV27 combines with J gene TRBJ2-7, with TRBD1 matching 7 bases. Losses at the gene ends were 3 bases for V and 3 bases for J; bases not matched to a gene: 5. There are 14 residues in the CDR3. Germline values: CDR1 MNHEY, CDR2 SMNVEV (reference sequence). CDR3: CASSLRGQVYEQYF. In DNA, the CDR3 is TGTGCCAGCAGTTTGCGAGGACAGGTCTACGAGCAGTACTTC.

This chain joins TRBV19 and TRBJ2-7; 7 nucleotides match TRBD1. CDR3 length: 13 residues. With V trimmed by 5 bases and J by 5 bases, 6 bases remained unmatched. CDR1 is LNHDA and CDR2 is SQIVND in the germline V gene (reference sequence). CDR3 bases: TGTGCCAGTAGTCCAACAGGGGTACACGAGCAGTACTTC. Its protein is CASSPTGVHEQYF.

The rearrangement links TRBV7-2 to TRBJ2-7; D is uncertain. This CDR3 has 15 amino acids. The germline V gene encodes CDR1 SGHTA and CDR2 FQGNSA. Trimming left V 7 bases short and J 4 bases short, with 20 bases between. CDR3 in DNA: TGTGCCAGCATCCCCTCCCATGTCGGTTGGTACGAGCAGTACTTC. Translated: CASIPSHVGWYEQYF.

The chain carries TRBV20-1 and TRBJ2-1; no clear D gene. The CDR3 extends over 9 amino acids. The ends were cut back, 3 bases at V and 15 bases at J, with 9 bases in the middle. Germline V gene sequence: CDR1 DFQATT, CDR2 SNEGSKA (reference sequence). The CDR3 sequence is CSASLGRFF. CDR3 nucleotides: TGCAGTGCTAGTCTGGGCCGGTTCTTC.

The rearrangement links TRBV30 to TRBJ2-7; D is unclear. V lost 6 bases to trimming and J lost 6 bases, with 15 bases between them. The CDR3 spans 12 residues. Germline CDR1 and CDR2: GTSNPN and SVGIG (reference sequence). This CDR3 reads CACGSTSLEQYF. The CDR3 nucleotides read TGTGCCTGTGGCTCCACCTCCCTCGAGCAGTACTTC.

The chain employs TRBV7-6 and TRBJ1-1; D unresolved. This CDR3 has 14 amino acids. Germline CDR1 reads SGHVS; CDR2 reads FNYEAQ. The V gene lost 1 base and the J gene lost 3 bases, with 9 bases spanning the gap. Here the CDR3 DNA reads TGTGCCAGCAGCTTAGGGGTAGGAGACACTGAAGCTTTCTTT. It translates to CASSLGVGDTEAFF.

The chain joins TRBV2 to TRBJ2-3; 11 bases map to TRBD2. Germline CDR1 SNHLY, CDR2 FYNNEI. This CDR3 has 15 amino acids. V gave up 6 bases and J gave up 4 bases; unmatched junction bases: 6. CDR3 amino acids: CASRASGGSPDTQYF. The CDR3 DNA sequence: TGTGCCAGCAGGGCTAGCGGGGGGTCCCCAGATACGCAGTATTTT.

CDR3 sequence reads: CSVPRDRAEAFF. The CDR3 region has the DNA TGCAGCGTCCCGCGGGACAGGGCTGAAGCTTTCTTT. This rearrangement joins TRBV29-1 to TRBJ1-1, with 9 bases that match TRBD1. V trimming: 6 bases; J trimming: 6 bases; junction bases outside the gene matches: 5. The CDR3 runs 12 residues. Germline V lookup: CDR1 SQVTM, CDR2 ANQGSEA.

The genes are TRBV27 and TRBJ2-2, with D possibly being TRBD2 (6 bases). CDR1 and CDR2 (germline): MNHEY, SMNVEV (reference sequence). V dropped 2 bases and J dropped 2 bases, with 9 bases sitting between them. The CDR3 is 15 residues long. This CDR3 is CASSLIADNTGELFF. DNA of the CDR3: TGTGCCAGCAGTTTAATAGCGGATAACACCGGGGAGCTGTTTTTT.

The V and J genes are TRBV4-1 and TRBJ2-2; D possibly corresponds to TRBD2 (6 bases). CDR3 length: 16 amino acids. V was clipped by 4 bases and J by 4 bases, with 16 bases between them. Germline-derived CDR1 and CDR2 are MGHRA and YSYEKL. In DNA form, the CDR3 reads TGCGCCAGCAGCCCCGTGGAGGGCAGGAGCACCGGGGAGCTGTTTTTT. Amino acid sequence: CASSPVEGRSTGELFF.

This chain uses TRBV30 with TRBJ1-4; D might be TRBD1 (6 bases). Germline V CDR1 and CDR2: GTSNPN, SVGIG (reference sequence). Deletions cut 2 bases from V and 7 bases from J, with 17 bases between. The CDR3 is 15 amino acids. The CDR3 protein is CAWSTQGQGSEKLFF. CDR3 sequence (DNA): TGTGCCTGGAGTACCCAGGGACAAGGAAGTGAAAAACTGTTTTTT.

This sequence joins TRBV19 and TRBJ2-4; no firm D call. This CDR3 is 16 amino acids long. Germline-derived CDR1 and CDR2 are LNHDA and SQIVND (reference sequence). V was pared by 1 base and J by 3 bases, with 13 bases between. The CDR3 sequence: CASSIAPDVDKNIQYF. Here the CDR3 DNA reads TGTGCCAGTAGTATAGCCCCGGACGTGGACAAAAACATTCAGTACTTC.

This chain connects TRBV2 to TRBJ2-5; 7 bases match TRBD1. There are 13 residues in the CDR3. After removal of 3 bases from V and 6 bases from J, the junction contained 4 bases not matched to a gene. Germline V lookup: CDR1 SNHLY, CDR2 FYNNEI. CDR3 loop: CASSEWGQQTQYF. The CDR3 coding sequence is TGTGCCAGCAGTGAGTGGGGACAGCAGACCCAGTACTTC.

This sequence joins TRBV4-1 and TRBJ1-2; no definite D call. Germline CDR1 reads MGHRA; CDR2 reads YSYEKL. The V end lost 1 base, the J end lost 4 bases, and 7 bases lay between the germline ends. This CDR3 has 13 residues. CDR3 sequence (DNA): TGCGCCAGCAGCCAAGCGGGTGTCTATGGCTACACCTTC. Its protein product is CASSQAGVYGYTF.

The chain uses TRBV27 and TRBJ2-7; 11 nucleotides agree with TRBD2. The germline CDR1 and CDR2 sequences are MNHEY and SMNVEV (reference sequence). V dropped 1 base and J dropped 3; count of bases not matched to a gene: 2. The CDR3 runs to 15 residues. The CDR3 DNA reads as TGTGCCAGCAGTTTATTTCTAGCGGGAGGCTACGAGCAGTACTTC. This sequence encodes CASSLFLAGGYEQYF.

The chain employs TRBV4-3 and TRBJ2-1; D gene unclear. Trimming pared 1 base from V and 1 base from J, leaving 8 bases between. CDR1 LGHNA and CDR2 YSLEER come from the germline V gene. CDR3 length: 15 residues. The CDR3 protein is CASSQGTVSYNEQFF. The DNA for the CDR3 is TGCGCCAGCAGCCAAGGTACAGTGTCCTACAATGAGCAGTTCTTC.